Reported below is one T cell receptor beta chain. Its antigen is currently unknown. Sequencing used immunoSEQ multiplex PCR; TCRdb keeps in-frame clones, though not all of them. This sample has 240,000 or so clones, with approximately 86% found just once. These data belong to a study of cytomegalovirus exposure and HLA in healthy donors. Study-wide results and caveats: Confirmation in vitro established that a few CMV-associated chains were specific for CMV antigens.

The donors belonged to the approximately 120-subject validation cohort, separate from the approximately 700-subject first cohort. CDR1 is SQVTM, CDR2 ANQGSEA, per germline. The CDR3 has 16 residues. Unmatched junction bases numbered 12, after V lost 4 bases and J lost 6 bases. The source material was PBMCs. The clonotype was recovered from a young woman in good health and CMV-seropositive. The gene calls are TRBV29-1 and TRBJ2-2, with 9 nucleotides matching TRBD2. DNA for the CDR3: TGCAGCGTTGCCGTAGCGGGAGTGCATTTAGCCGGGGAGCTGTTTTTT. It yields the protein CSVAVAGVHLAGELFF.